These 6 T cell receptor beta chains came from one sample sequenced in a study of PD-L1 blockade in urothelial cancer. Time point in this sample: pretreatment peripheral blood. Sequencing was performed with immunoSEQ multiplex PCR; in TCRdb, only in-frame clones are kept and a portion is missing. The table includes 55,000 to 85,000 clones, 65% to 85% detected once. This specimen was PBMCs, taken around atezolizumab (anti-PD-L1) treatment. The receptor set was obtained from a woman in her sixties or seventies with urothelial cancer.

The chain recombines TRBV25-1 with TRBJ2-3, with D perhaps matching TRBD2 (6 bases). V was trimmed by 6 bases and J by 0 bases, leaving 13 bases between them. This CDR3 region has 15 residues. Germline CDR1 and CDR2: MGHDK and SYGVNS. The CDR3 spells CASSHHGGSTDTQYF. In DNA, the CDR3 is TGTGCCAGCAGCCACCACGGGGGTAGCACAGATACGCAGTATTTT.

This sequence joins TRBV6-1 and TRBJ1-5; D is perhaps TRBD1 (6 bases). Germline V gene data show CDR1 as MNHNS and CDR2 as SASEGT. Trimming removed 6 bases from V and 7 bases from J, with 16 bases in between. This CDR3 contains 14 residues. CDR3 in DNA: TGTGCCAGCAGAACAGGACAGTTGAACCAGCCCCAGCATTTT. Its protein is CASRTGQLNQPQHF.

V and J are TRBV20-1 and TRBJ2-7; 9 nucleotides align to TRBD1. V dropped 1 base and J dropped 12; count of bases not matched to a gene: 1. CDR3 length: 10 amino acids. Germline V gene lookup returns CDR1 DFQATT and CDR2 SNEGSKA (reference sequence). As DNA, the CDR3 is TGCAGTGCTAGAGGGGACAGGGTGTACTTC. Translation gives CSARGDRVYF.

The rearrangement links TRBV25-1 to TRBJ1-5; D is possibly TRBD1 (6 bases). The germline CDR1 and CDR2 sequences are MGHDK and SYGVNS. CDR3 length equals 15 residues. V lost 6 bases to trimming and J lost 4 bases, with 16 bases between them. The CDR3 nucleotides read TGTGCCAGCAGCTCCTCCGGGGGGCCTAATCAGCCCCAGCATTTT. Protein sequence: CASSSSGGPNQPQHF.

The chain is built from TRBV5-1 and TRBJ2-5, with D possibly being TRBD1 (5 bases). CDR3 length: 13 amino acids. V shed 2 bases and J shed 5 bases, with 10 bases lying between them. CDR1 and CDR2 (germline): SGHRS, YFSETQ. CDR3 DNA: TGCGCCAGCAGCTTCGGCAGGGTGGAGACCCAGTACTTC. Translated, it gives CASSFGRVETQYF.

This clone was detected a few times. The rearrangement links TRBV6-1 to TRBJ1-5; D is uncertain. Germline assignment: CDR1 MNHNS and CDR2 SASEGT. The V gene lost 0 bases and the J gene lost 1 base, with 16 bases spanning the gap. The CDR3 runs 18 residues. CDR3 in amino acids: CASSEAEIMTGSNQPQHF. CDR3 bases: TGTGCCAGCAGTGAAGCTGAAATAATGACGGGGAGCAATCAGCCCCAGCATTTT.